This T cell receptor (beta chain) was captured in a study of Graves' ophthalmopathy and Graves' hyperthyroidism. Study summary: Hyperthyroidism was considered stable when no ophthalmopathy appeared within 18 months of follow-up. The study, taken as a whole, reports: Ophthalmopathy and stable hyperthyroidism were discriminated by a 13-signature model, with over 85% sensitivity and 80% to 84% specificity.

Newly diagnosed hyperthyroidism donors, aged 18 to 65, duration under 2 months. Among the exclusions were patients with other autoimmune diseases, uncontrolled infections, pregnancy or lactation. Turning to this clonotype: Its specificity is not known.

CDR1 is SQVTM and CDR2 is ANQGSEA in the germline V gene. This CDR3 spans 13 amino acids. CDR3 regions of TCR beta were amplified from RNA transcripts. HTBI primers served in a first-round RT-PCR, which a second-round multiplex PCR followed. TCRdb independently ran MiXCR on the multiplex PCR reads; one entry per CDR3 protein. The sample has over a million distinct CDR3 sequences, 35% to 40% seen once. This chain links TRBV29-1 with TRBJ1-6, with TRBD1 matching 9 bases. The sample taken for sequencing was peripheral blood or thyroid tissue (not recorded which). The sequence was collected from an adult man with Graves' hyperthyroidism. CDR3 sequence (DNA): TGCAGGAAGGGACAGGGCTGGAATTCACCCCTCCACTTT. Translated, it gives CRKGQGWNSPLHF.